Listed below are T cell receptor beta chains from one sample, sequenced in a study of blood T cell repertoires in COVID-19. Repertoires were generated with immunoSEQ multiplex PCR, while TCRdb's copy carries only in-frame clones and drops some. The sample has about 130,000 clones, around three quarters seen once. Sequencing used peripheral blood. These receptors were obtained from a human donor in a cohort sampled during active COVID-19. Each CDR3 is given with its conserved first and last residue. The D gene is left open where the match is weak. Not all rows give a size; the values are once, few, many and, for expanded clones, a class.

V gene	J gene	clone size	D gene	CDR3 protein	CDR3 DNA
TRBV5-6	TRBJ1-6	.	TRBD1	CASSLGGQANSPLHF	TGTGCCAGCAGCTTGGGCGGACAGGCCAATTCACCCCTCCACTTT
TRBV9	TRBJ2-5	.	TRBD2	CASSFKLADQETQYF	TGTGCCAGCAGTTTCAAACTAGCGGACCAAGAGACCCAGTACTTC
TRBV3-1/TRBV3-2	TRBJ2-1	few	.	CASSQDGTGYNEQFF	TGTGCCAGCAGCCAAGACGGGACTGGGTACAATGAGCAGTTCTTC
TRBV5-6	TRBJ2-7	.	TRBD2	CASSRPGLAGYEQYF	TGTGCCAGCAGCAGACCGGGACTAGCGGGCTACGAGCAGTACTTC
TRBV3-1/TRBV3-2	TRBJ2-2	.	.	CASSQEIATTGELFF	TGTGCCAGCAGCCAAGAAATAGCGACCACCGGGGAGCTGTTTTTT
TRBV4-1	TRBJ2-2	.	TRBD1	CAGQGDTGELFF	TGCGCCGGACAGGGAGACACCGGGGAGCTGTTTTTT
TRBV12-3/TRBV12-4	TRBJ1-1	once	.	CASSLARTEAFF	TGTGCCAGCAGTTTAGCGCGCACTGAAGCTTTCTTT
TRBV7-2	TRBJ1-2	.	.	CASSPGYGYTF	TGTGCCAGCAGCCCAGGGTATGGCTACACCTTC
TRBV7-9	TRBJ2-3	.	.	CASSLEGGVTDTQYF	TGTGCCAGCAGCTTGGAGGGGGGGGTCACAGATACGCAGTATTTT
TRBV12-3/TRBV12-4	TRBJ1-2	.	.	CASTLGQRPGYTF	TGTGCCAGCACCCTGGGGCAGCGACCTGGCTACACCTTC
TRBV7-3	TRBJ1-1	.	TRBD1	CASHPEGQFYMNTEAFF	TGTGCCAGCCATCCGGAGGGACAGTTTTACATGAACACTGAAGCTTTCTTT
TRBV4-1	TRBJ1-1	.	.	CASSHPSRGTEAFF	TGCGCCAGCAGCCATCCGTCCCGGGGCACTGAAGCTTTCTTT
TRBV6-6	TRBJ2-3	.	TRBD1	CASSYKGQDNTDTQYF	TGTGCCAGCAGTTACAAGGGACAGGATAACACAGATACGCAGTATTTT
TRBV19	TRBJ1-5	few	TRBD1	CASSINAGGLQPQHF	TGTGCCAGTAGTATAAACGCAGGGGGACTTCAGCCCCAGCATTTT
TRBV28	TRBJ2-7	.	.	CASKRQVDVYEQYF	TGTGCCAGCAAAAGACAGGTTGATGTCTACGAGCAGTACTTC